Listed below are T cell receptor beta chains from one sample, sequenced in a study of somatic mutations in cytotoxic T cells in rheumatoid arthritis. The repertoire was sequenced with immunoSEQ multiplex PCR; TCRdb's copy has only in-frame clones and lacks some. The sample records just under 20,000 clones, roughly four fifths being singletons. Source material: CD8+ T cells sorted from blood. The receptors shown here come from a woman in her forties or fifties in good health. CDR3s include the opening cysteine and the closing phenylalanine or tryptophan. D genes are given only for firm matches. Rows may omit the clone size; those that give it use once, few, many or a size class.

v_gene	abundance	d_gene	j_gene	CDR3nt	CDR3aa
TRBV7-7	NA	NA	TRBJ2-2	TGTGCCATTCTCGAGGCCGGGGAGCTGTTTTTT	CAILEAGELFF
TRBV7-2	NA	TRBD2	TRBJ2-3	TGTGCCAGCAGCTTAGCGGGGCTAGCGGGAGGTAGAAGCACAGATACGCAGTATTTT	CASSLAGLAGGRSTDTQYF
TRBV27	NA	NA	TRBJ2-7	TGTGCCAGCAGTTCCGGTCCCCTTGTGCTATACGAGCAGTACTTC	CASSSGPLVLYEQYF
TRBV7-2	NA	TRBD2	TRBJ2-7	TGTGCCAGCAGCAGGTTTGCGGGGGGGCGGGCCTCCTACGAGCAGTACTTC	CASSRFAGGRASYEQYF
TRBV30	NA	NA	TRBJ2-5	TGTGCCTGGAGTGTACCTCAGCAAGAGACCCAGTACTTC	CAWSVPQQETQYF
TRBV11-1	once	TRBD2	TRBJ2-2	TGTGCCAGCAGCTTACTGGTAGCGGGAGAATCCGGGGAGCTGTTTTTT	CASSLLVAGESGELFF
TRBV9	NA	TRBD1	TRBJ1-2	TGTGCCAGCAGCGAAACAGGGGGCTATGGCTACACCTTC	CASSETGGYGYTF
TRBV6-4	NA	TRBD2	TRBJ2-3	TGTGCCAGCAGTGACTCCGGGGGAGGGGGCACAGATACGCAGTATTTT	CASSDSGGGGTDTQYF
TRBV28	once	NA	TRBJ1-3	TGTGCCAGCAGTCTCCTAGGGGAGGCCTCTGGAAACACCATATATTTT	CASSLLGEASGNTIYF
TRBV25-1	NA	TRBD2	TRBJ2-3	TGTGCCAGCAGAGGAGCGGGAAGGAGAGATACGCAGTATTTT	CASRGAGRRDTQYF
TRBV11-2	NA	TRBD1	TRBJ1-1	TGTGCCAGCAGCTCAGGGGGATCGGCTTTCTTT	CASSSGGSAFF
TRBV7-8	NA	TRBD2	TRBJ2-7	TGTGCCAGCAGCTGGACTAGCGGGGAACGGGAGCAGTACTTC	CASSWTSGEREQYF
TRBV25-1	once	NA	TRBJ1-6	TGTGCCATCCCCTGGGCCTTCAGCTCCTATAATTCACCCCTCCACTTT	CAIPWAFSSYNSPLHF
TRBV6-1	NA	TRBD2	TRBJ2-1	TGTGCCAGCAGTGACCCCAGCGGGAGGATCTCCTACAATGAGCAGTTCTTC	CASSDPSGRISYNEQFF
TRBV5-6	NA	NA	TRBJ2-7	TGTGCCAGCAGCTGGGGGACCCGCCGTTACGAGCAGTACTTC	CASSWGTRRYEQYF
TRBV7-8	NA	NA	TRBJ2-1	TGTGCCAGCAGCTGGCTAGTCGCGGGTAGGGATGAGCAGTTCTTC	CASSWLVAGRDEQFF
TRBV4-1	NA	NA	TRBJ1-1	TGCGCCAGCAGCCAAGAACGGGCAGGAGAAGCTTTCTTT	CASSQERAGEAFF
TRBV4-1	few	NA	TRBJ2-7	TGCGCCAGCAGCCAAGAACCGGCCTTTGTTGGCGCTGGGTCCTACGAGCAGTACTTC	CASSQEPAFVGAGSYEQYF
TRBV6-1	NA	TRBD2	TRBJ2-7	TGTGCCAGCAGTGAAAAACTAGCGGGCTCCTACGAGCAGTACTTC	CASSEKLAGSYEQYF
TRBV7-9	NA	NA	TRBJ2-1	TGTGCCAGCAGCTCGAGACAGAACAATGAGCAGTTCTTC	CASSSRQNNEQFF
TRBV30	NA	NA	TRBJ1-1	TGTGCCTGGACCCTGAACACTGAAGCTTTCTTT	CAWTLNTEAFF
TRBV7-9	NA	NA	TRBJ2-7	TGTGCCAGCAGCACCACCAACGGGACAAATCCAACCTACGAGCAGTACTTC	CASSTTNGTNPTYEQYF
TRBV6-4	NA	NA	TRBJ2-5	TGTGCCAGCAGTGGCAGGGAGGAGACCCAGTACTTC	CASSGREETQYF
TRBV13	NA	NA	TRBJ2-7	TGTGCCAGCAGCCTACAGGGACAAGGCTACGAGCAGTACTTC	CASSLQGQGYEQYF
TRBV6-5	NA	NA	TRBJ2-2	TGTGCCAGCAGTCAAGATTCGGGAACCGGGGAGCTGTTTTTT	CASSQDSGTGELFF
TRBV19	once	TRBD1	TRBJ2-7	TGTGCCAGTAGTGCGGGACAGGACTACGAGCAGTACTTC	CASSAGQDYEQYF
TRBV4-1	NA	NA	TRBJ2-7	TGCGCCAGCAGCCAATCGGAGAACAGTCACTACGAGCAGTACTTC	CASSQSENSHYEQYF
TRBV5-6	NA	TRBD1	TRBJ1-5	TGTGCCAGCAGCTTTGGGACAGGGGAGATGAATCAGCCCCAGCATTTT	CASSFGTGEMNQPQHF
TRBV15	NA	NA	TRBJ2-6	TGTGCCACCAGCAGAGTTCAGGCGGGGCGCTCTGGGGCCAACGTCCTGACTTTC	CATSRVQAGRSGANVLTF
TRBV5-4	NA	NA	TRBJ2-5	TGTGCCAGCAGCTTGGAGGGTGGTGGGGGGACCCAGTACTTC	CASSLEGGGGTQYF
TRBV6-5	NA	NA	TRBJ2-3	TGTGCCAGCAGGACCGCAGATACGCAGTATTTT	CASRTADTQYF
TRBV28	NA	NA	TRBJ1-1	TGTGCCAGCAAATGGGCGGGGGAAACTGAAGCTTTCTTT	CASKWAGETEAFF
TRBV6-5	few	NA	TRBJ1-2	TGTGCCAGCAGTTACTCGGCAGGGCCCTATGGCTACACCTTC	CASSYSAGPYGYTF
TRBV19	NA	TRBD1	TRBJ1-5	TGTGCCAGTAGTAGGGAACAGGGGGTGAGCAATCAGCCCCAGCATTTT	CASSREQGVSNQPQHF
TRBV27	once	NA	TRBJ1-2	TGTGCCAGCAGTTTAGGAGGAAACGGGAGGGATGGCTACACCTTC	CASSLGGNGRDGYTF
TRBV27	few	NA	TRBJ1-4	TGTGCCAGCAGCCAAGGGGAGGATCGTGAAAAACTGTTTTTT	CASSQGEDREKLFF
TRBV5-6	NA	NA	TRBJ2-7	TGTGCCAGCAGCTGGGACACGGGGTCCTACGAGCAGTACTTC	CASSWDTGSYEQYF
TRBV9	NA	NA	TRBJ2-1	TGTGCCAGCAGCGCAGCAGACACCTCCTACAATGAGCAGTTCTTC	CASSAADTSYNEQFF
TRBV4-1	NA	NA	TRBJ1-1	TGCGCCAGCAGCCAAGATCTAGGGGTTGAAGCTTTCTTT	CASSQDLGVEAFF
TRBV9	NA	NA	TRBJ2-1	TGTGCCAGCAGCGGGCAGGGACTGGAGCAGTTCTTC	CASSGQGLEQFF
TRBV29-1	NA	TRBD1	TRBJ2-1	TGCAGCGCAACAGGGGATCTTAGCTCCTACAATGAGCAGTTCTTC	CSATGDLSSYNEQFF
TRBV19	NA	NA	TRBJ2-7	TGTGCCAGTAGTATTCAGAACTCCTACGAGCAGTACTTC	CASSIQNSYEQYF
TRBV12-5	NA	NA	TRBJ1-2	TGTGCTAGTGGCGCGGACACTAACTATGGCTACACCTTC	CASGADTNYGYTF
TRBV5-4	NA	NA	TRBJ2-1	TGTGCCAGCAGCGGATCCAATGAGCAGTTCTTC	CASSGSNEQFF